These 10 T cell receptor beta chains were all obtained from the same sample, sequenced in a study of blood T cell repertoires in COVID-19 (dated by TCRdb to 2018 to 2021). Libraries were made using the immunoSEQ multiplex PCR assay. TCRdb carries this immuneACCESS record with in-frame sequences only. Its versions omit some clonotypes, under half of them owing to an unresolved V gene in the studies checked, with the rest unexplained. The sample includes about 71,000 clones, with 80% to 95% observed a single time. Of the sample, roughly 0.72% is held by the ten largest clones. The sequenced material came from peripheral blood. Receptors originate from a woman of 80 years or more with acute or convalescent COVID-19.

This rearrangement joins TRBV5-4 to TRBJ2-2, with no clear D. V was cut by 4 bases and J by 4 bases, with 8 bases left in between. The CDR3 is 13 residues long. CDR1 and CDR2 from the germline V gene are SGHNT and YYREEE (reference sequence). The CDR3 region has the DNA TGTGCCAGCAGCGTACGGGTCACCGGGGAGCTGTTTTTT. Translating gives CASSVRVTGELFF.

The gene calls are TRBV10-1 and TRBJ2-2; 9 bases are a match to TRBD1. J lost 5 bases, V lost 11 bases, and 21 bases had no gene match. CDR3 length equals 18 residues. Per the germline V gene, CDR1 is WNHNN and CDR2 is SYGVQD (reference sequence). CDR3 in DNA: TGCGCCGCCCTAAGACCCAACTTCGGGACAGGGCATACCGGGGAGCTGTTTTTT. Translation gives CAALRPNFGTGHTGELFF.

The chain uses TRBV6-5 and TRBJ1-1; 8 bases match TRBD1. The CDR3 has 14 residues. CDR1 is MNHEY, CDR2 SVGAGI, per germline. Trimming at V came to 6 bases and at J to 2 bases, leaving 5 bases not matched to a gene. This CDR3 reads CASRAGTGNTEAFF. In DNA form, the CDR3 reads TGTGCCAGCAGGGCCGGGACAGGCAACACTGAAGCTTTCTTT.

The chain uses TRBV11-2 and TRBJ2-5; D uncertain. V gave up 1 base and J gave up 5 bases, with 8 bases separating them. Germline V gives CDR1 SGHAT, CDR2 FQNNGV. The CDR3 loop spans 13 amino acids. CDR3 sequence: CASSLGKRETQYF. In nucleotides, the CDR3 is TGTGCCAGCAGCTTAGGCAAGAGGGAGACCCAGTACTTC. Complete variable domain (other parts from reference TRBV11-2 and TRBJ2-5): EAGVAQSPRYKIIEKRQSVAFWCNPISGHATLYWYQQILGQGPKLLIQFQNNGVVDDSQLPKDRFSAERLKGVDSTLKIQPAKLEDSAVYLCASSLGKRETQYFGPGTRLLVL.

This chain connects TRBV6-5 to TRBJ1-2; the match to TRBD1 covers 7 bases. The V and J ends lost 6 bases and 6 bases, in that order; junction bases with no gene match: 10. This CDR3 comprises 14 residues. Germline CDR1 reads MNHEY; CDR2 reads SVGAGI. The CDR3 reads CASRGTVLQDGYTF. In DNA, the CDR3 is TGTGCCAGCAGAGGGACAGTGCTGCAGGATGGCTACACCTTC.

This chain uses TRBV4-1 with TRBJ2-5, with 8 bases matching TRBD1. Germline V gene data show CDR1 as MGHRA and CDR2 as YSYEKL. With 3 bases clipped from V and 5 bases from J, the junction kept 8 bases outside the gene matches. CDR3 length: 15 amino acids. CDR3 DNA sequence: TGCGCCAGCAGCCACCCGGACAGGGCCGGCGAGACCCAGTACTTC. Its protein is CASSHPDRAGETQYF.

The chain links TRBV5-8 to TRBJ1-1; 10 nucleotides line up with TRBD1. This CDR3 spans 14 amino acids. Trimming cost V 3 bases and J 1 base; bases outside gene matches: 0. Per germline, CDR1 SGHTS and CDR2 YDEGEE. The DNA for the CDR3 is TGTGCCAGCAGCTGGACAGGGGGGAACACTGAAGCTTTCTTT. Protein sequence: CASSWTGGNTEAFF.

The rearrangement uses TRBV25-1 and TRBJ1-2; TRBD1 agrees at 10 bases. Germline CDR1 reads MGHDK; CDR2 reads SYGVNS. The junction had 6 bases not matched to a gene; V was cut back by 3 bases and J by 8 bases. The CDR3 is made up of 14 amino acids. CDR3 region: CASSDRQGARGYTF. CDR3 nucleotide sequence: TGTGCCAGCAGTGACCGACAGGGGGCGAGGGGCTACACCTTC.

CDR3 protein: CASSFPSLGGQGYTF. The DNA of the CDR3 is TGTGCCAGCAGCTTCCCGTCGTTGGGAGGGCAGGGCTACACCTTC. V and J are TRBV3-1 (or the pseudogene TRBV3-2) and TRBJ1-2; D gene unclear. Germline CDR1 reads LGHDT; CDR2 reads YNNKEL (reference sequence). Trimming shortened V by 5 bases and J by 8 bases, and 21 bases separated the two germline ends. The CDR3 sequence is 15 residues long.

Points on this clone: At one boundary the junction diverges from the germline segment, which might be a read error. The chain uses TRBV7-3 and TRBJ1-1; TRBD1 is a possible D gene (6 bases). Germline values: CDR1 SGHTA, CDR2 FQGTGA. The CDR3 sequence is 15 residues long. CDR3 sequence reads: CASSLTGQKNTEAFF. The CDR3 bases are TGTGCCAGCAGCCTAACCGGACAGAAGAACACTGAAGCTTTCTTT.